This T cell receptor (beta chain) was recovered during a study of cytomegalovirus exposure and HLA in healthy donors. The overall study: Earlier findings included about 120 million unique TCR beta sequences obtained from 150 million to 200 million T cells. Points from the study as a whole: The study reported that TCR beta sequences accurately predicted HLA-A and HLA-B alleles in most subjects. Later work associated roughly 17,000 TCR beta sequences with HLA alleles at 0.05 false discovery rate. In a later analysis, TCR beta V- and J-gene trimming showed a link to a missense DCLRE1C variant.

The PCR contained 60 Vbeta and 13 Jbeta primers. Repertoires were generated with immunoSEQ multiplex PCR, while TCRdb's copy carries only in-frame clones and drops some. The sample carries about 160,000 clones, more than 75% recorded once. On this clone: Its antigen is unidentified.

The sequenced sample consisted of PBMCs. The receptor comes from a girl aged 2 to 9 in good health and CMV-seropositive.

CDR3 in amino acids: CASSPLRFDEQYF. CDR3 nucleotide sequence: TGTGCCAGCAGCCCCCTCAGGTTCGACGAGCAGTACTTC. This chain connects TRBV14 to TRBJ2-7; D gene ambiguous. The V gene lost 4 bases and the J gene lost 5 bases, with 12 bases spanning the gap. There are 13 residues in the CDR3. Germline CDR1 reads SGHDN; CDR2 reads FVKESK.